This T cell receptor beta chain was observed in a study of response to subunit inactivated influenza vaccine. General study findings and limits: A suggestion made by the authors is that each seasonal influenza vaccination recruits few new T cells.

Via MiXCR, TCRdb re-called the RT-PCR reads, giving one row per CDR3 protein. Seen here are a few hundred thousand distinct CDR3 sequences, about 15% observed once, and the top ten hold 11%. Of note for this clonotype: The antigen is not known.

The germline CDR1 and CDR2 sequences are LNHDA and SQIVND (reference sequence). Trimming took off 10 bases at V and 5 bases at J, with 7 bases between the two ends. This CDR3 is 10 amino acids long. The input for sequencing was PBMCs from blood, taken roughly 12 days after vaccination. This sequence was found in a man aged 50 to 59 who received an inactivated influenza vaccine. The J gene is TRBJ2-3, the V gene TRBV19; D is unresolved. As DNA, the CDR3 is TGTGCCACCGCCCGAGATACGCAGTATTTT. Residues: CATARDTQYF.